Given below is one T cell receptor beta chain in context. This record belongs to a study of PD-1 blockade in mismatch repair-deficient tumors. Clones were sequenced by immunoSEQ multiplex PCR, and TCRdb holds only the in-frame ones, with some missing. The sample carries about 130,000 clones, around nine tenths recorded once. Trimming left V 0 bases short and J 5 bases short, with 17 bases between. The CDR3 contains 16 residues. From germline, CDR1 is SGHRS and CDR2 YFSETQ. The receptor was derived from an adult with mismatch repair-deficient cancer. Sequencing used peripheral blood, obtained just over 70 weeks after starting pembrolizumab. The chain combines TRBV5-1 with TRBJ2-5; D possibly corresponds to TRBD2 (5 bases). The CDR3 protein is CASSLGVDLSRETQYF. CDR3 coding DNA: TGCGCCAGCAGCTTGGGGGTGGACTTATCTCGGGAGACCCAGTACTTC.